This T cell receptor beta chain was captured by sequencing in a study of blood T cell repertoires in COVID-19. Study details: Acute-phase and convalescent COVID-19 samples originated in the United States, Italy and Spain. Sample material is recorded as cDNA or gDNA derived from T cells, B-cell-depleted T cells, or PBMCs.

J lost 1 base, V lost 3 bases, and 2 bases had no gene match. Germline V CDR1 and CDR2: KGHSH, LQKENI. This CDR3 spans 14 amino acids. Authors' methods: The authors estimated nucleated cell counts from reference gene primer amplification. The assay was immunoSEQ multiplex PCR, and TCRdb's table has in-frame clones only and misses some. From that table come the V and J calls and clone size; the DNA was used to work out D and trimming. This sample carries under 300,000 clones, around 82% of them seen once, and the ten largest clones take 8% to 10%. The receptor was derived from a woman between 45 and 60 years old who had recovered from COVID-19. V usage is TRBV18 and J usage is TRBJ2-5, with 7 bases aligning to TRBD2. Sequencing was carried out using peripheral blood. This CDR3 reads CASSPRLAQETQYF. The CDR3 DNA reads TGTGCCAGCTCACCCAGACTAGCCCAAGAGACCCAGTACTTC.